This T cell receptor beta chain was identified in a study of cytomegalovirus exposure and HLA in healthy donors. The CDR3 loop spans 14 amino acids. The germline CDR1 and CDR2 sequences are LNHDA and SQIVND (reference sequence). V lost 8 bases and J lost 2; bases outside the gene matches: 6. Using immunoSEQ multiplex PCR, the repertoire was profiled, and TCRdb retains in-frame clones only, with some absent. The sample has about 84,000 clones, approximately 91% seen once; the top ten hold less than 2.5%. Sample: PBMCs. This sequence was found in a young man in good health and CMV-seronegative. The chain employs TRBV19 and TRBJ2-1, with 7 bases lining up with TRBD1. The DNA of the CDR3 is TGTGCCAGTGGGGCTCAGGGGGCCTACAATGAGCAGTTCTTC. It translates to CASGAQGAYNEQFF.